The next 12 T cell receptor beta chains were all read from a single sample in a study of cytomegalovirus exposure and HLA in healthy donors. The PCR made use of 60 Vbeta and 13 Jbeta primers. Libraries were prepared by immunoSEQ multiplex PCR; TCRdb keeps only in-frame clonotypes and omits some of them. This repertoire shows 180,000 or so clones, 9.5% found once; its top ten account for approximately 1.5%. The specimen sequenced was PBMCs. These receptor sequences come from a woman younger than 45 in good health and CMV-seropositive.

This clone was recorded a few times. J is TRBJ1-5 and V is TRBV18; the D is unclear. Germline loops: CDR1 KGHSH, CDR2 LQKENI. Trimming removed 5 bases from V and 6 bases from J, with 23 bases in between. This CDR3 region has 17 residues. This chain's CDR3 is CASSSMEVIRGGQPQHF. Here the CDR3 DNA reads TGTGCCAGCTCAAGCATGGAGGTTATTCGGGGAGGTCAGCCCCAGCATTTT.

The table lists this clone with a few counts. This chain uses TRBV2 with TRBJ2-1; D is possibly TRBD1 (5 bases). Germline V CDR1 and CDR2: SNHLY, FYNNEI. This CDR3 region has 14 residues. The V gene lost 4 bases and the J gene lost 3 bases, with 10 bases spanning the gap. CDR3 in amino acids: CASSARENYNEQFF. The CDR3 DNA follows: TGTGCCAGCAGTGCCAGGGAAAACTACAATGAGCAGTTCTTC.

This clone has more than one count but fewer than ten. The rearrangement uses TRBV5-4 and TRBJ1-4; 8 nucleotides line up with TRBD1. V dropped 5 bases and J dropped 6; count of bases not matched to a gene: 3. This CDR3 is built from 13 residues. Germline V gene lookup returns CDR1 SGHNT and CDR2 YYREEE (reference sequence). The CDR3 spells CASSTGGYEKLFF. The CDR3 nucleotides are TGTGCCAGCAGTACAGGGGGGTATGAAAAACTGTTTTTT.

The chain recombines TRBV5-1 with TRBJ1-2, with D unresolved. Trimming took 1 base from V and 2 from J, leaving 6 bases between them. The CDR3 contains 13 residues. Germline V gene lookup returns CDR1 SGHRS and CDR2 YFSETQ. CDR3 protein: CASSLTPNYGYTF. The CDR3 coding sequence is TGCGCCAGCAGCTTGACACCCAACTATGGCTACACCTTC.

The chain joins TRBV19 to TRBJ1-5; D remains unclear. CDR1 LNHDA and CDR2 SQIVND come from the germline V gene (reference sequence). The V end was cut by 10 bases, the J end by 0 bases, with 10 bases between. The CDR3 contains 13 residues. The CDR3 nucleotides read TGTGCCACCTCCCTTAATAGCAATCAGCCCCAGCATTTT. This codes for CATSLNSNQPQHF.

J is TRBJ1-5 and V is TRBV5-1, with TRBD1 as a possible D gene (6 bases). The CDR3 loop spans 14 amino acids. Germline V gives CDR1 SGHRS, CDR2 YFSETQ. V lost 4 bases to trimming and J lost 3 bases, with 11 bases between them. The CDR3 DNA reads TGCGCCAGCAGCGCAACAGGGCTCAATCAGCCCCAGCATTTT. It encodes CASSATGLNQPQHF.

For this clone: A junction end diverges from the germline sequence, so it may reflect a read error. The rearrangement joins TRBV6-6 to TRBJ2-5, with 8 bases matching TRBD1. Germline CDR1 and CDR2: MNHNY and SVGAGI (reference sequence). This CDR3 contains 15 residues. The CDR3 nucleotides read TGTGCCAGCAGCCTCTTCGGGACAGGTCAAGAGGCCCAGTACTTC. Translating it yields CASSLFGTGQEAQYF.

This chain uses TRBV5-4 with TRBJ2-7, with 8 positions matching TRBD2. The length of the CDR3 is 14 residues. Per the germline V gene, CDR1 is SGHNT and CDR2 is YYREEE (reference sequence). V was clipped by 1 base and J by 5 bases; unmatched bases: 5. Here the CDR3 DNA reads TGTGCCAGCAGCTTGAGGACTAGCCCCAACGAGCAGTACTTC. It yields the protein CASSLRTSPNEQYF.

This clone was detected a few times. In nucleotides, the CDR3 is TGTGCCAGCAGTCAACAGGGGACTGGGCCCAACGAGCAGTACTTC. Residues: CASSQQGTGPNEQYF. The V call is TRBV27, the J call TRBJ2-7, with TRBD1 as a possible D gene (7 bases). Trimming removed 5 bases from V and 5 bases from J, with 19 bases in between. This CDR3 has 15 residues. CDR1 is MNHEY and CDR2 is SMNVEV in the germline V gene (reference sequence).

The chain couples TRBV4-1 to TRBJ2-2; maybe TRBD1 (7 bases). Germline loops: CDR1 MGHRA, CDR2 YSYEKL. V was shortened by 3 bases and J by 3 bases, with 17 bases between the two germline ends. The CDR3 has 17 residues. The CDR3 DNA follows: TGCGCCAGCAGCCAGGCAGGGGGGCTCAGGGACACCGGGGAGCTGTTTTTT. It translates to CASSQAGGLRDTGELFF.

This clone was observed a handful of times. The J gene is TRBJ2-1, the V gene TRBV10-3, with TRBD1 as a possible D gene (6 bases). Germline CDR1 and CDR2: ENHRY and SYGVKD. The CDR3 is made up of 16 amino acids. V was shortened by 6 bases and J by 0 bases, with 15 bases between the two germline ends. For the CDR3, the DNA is TGTGCCATCAGACAGACCGGACAGAGCTCCTACAATGAGCAGTTCTTC. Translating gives CAIRQTGQSSYNEQFF.

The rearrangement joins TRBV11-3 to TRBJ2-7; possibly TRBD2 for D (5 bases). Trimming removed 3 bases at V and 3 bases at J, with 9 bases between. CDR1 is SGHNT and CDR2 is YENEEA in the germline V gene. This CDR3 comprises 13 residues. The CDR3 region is CASSFSGNYEQYF. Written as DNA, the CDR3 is TGTGCCAGCAGCTTCTCGGGGAACTACGAGCAGTACTTC.